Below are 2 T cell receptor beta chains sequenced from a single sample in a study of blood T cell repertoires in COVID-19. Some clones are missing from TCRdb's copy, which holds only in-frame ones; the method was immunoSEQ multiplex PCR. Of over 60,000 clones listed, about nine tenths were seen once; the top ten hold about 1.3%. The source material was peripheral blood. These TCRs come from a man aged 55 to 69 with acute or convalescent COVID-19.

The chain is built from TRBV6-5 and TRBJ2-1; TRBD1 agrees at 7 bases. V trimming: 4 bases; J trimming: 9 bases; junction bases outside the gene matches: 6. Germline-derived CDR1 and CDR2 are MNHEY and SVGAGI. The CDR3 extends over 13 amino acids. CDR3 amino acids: CASSLDRVGEQFF. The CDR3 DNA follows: TGTGCCAGCAGTTTAGACAGGGTTGGTGAGCAGTTCTTC.

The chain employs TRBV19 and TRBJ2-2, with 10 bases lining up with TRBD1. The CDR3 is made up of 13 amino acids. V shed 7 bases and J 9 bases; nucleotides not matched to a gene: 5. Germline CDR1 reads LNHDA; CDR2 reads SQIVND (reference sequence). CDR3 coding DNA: TGTGCCAGTATGGGGACAGGGGACAGGGAGCTGTTTTTT. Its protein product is CASMGTGDRELFF.